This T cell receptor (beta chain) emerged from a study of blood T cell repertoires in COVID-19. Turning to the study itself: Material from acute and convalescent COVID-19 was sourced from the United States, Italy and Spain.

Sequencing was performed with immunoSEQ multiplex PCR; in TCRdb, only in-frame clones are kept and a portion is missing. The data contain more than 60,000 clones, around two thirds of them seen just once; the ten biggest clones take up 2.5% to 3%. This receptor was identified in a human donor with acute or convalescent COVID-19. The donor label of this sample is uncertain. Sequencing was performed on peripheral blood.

This CDR3 reads CASGLLGQDTQYF. As DNA, the CDR3 is TGTGCCAGCGGTCTACTGGGACAAGATACGCAGTATTTT. This chain links TRBV14 with TRBJ2-3; possibly TRBD1 for D (6 bases). Germline V gives CDR1 SGHDN, CDR2 FVKESK. Trimming removed 8 bases from V and 5 bases from J, with 14 bases in between. This CDR3 is built from 13 residues.